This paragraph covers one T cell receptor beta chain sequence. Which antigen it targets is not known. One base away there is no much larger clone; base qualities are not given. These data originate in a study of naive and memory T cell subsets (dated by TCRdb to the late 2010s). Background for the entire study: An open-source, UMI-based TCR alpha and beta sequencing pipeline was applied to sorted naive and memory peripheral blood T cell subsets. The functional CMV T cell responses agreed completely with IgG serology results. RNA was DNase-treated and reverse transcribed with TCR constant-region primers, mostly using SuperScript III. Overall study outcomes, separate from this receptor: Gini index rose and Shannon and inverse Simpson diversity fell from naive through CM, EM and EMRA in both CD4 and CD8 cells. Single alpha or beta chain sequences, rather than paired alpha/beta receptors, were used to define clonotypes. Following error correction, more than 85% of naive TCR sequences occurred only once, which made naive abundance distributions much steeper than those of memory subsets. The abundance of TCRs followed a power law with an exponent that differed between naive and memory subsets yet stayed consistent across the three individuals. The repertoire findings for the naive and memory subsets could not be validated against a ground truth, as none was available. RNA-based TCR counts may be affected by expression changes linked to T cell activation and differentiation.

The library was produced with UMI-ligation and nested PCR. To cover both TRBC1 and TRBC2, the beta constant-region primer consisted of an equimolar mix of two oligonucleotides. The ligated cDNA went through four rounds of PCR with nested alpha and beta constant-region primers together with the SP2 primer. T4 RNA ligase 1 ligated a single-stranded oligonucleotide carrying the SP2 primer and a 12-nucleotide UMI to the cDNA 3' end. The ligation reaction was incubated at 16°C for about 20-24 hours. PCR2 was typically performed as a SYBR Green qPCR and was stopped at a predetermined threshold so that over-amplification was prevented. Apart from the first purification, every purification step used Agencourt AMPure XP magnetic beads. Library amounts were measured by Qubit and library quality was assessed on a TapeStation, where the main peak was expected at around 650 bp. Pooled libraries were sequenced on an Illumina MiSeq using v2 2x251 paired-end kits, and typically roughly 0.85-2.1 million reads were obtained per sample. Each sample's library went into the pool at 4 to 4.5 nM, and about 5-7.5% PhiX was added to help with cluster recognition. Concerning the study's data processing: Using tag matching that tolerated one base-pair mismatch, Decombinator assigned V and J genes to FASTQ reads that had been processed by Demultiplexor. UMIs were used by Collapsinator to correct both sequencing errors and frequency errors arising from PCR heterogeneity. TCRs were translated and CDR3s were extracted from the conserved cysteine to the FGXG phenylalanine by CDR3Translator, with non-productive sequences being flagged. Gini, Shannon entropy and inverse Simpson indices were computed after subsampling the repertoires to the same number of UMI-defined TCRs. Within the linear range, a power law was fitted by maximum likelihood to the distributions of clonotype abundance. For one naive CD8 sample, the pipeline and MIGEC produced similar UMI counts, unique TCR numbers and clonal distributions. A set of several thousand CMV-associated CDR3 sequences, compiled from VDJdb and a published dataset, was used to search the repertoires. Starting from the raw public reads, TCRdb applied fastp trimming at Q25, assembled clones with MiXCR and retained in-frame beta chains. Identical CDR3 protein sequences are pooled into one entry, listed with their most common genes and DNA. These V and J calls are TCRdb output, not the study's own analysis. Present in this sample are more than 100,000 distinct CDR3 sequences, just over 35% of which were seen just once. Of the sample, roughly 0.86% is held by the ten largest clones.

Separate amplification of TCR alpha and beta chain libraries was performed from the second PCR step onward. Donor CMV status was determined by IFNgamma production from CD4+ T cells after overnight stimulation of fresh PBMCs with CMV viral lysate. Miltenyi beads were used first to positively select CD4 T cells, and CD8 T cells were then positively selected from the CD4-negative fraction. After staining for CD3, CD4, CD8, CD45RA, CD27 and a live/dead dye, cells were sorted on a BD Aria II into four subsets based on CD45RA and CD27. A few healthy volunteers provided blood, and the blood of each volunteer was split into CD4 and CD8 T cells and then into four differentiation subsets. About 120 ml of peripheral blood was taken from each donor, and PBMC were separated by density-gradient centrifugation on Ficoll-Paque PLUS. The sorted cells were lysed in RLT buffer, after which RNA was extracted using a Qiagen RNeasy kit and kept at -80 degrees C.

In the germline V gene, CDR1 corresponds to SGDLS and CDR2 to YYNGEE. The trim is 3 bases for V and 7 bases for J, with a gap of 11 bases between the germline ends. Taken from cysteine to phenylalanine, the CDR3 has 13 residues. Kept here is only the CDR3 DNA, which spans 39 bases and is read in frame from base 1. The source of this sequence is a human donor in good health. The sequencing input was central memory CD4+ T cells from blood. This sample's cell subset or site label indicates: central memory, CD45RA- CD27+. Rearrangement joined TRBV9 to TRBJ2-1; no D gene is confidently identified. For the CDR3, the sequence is CASSARVPNEQFF. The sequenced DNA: TGTGCCAGCAGCGCCCGGGTCCCAAATGAGCAGTTCTTC.